Listed here are 2 T cell receptor beta chains from one sample, sequenced in a study of T-cell memory formation after mild COVID-19. TCRdb reprocessed the 5' RACE reads via MiXCR and lists one record per CDR3 protein. The sample has 80,000 to 130,000 distinct CDR3 sequences; around 10% are singletons. The sample consisted of PBMCs or a T cell subset sorted from them (not recorded which). These receptors all come from a man between 18 and 29 years old who had mild COVID-19 (a few samples of this study predate the infection). Cell type and time point are not known.

This clonotype was observed at least ten times. This chain uses TRBV6-2 or TRBV6-3 with TRBJ2-1; 8 bases line up with TRBD2. With V trimmed by 5 bases and J by 4 bases, 7 bases remained unmatched. This CDR3 has 15 residues. CDR1 and CDR2 from the germline V gene are MNHEY and SVGEGT. The CDR3 loop reads CASSEAGGDYNEQFF. The CDR3 DNA sequence: TGTGCCAGCAGTGAGGCGGGGGGAGATTACAATGAGCAGTTCTTC.

This clonotype was recorded once. The chain is built from TRBV4-2 and TRBJ1-1, with 8 bases aligning to TRBD1. Unmatched junction bases numbered 5, after V lost 2 bases and J lost 3 bases. The germline V gene encodes CDR1 LGHNA and CDR2 YNFKEQ. The CDR3 is made up of 15 amino acids. This CDR3 reads CASSQTGGMDTEAFF. DNA for the CDR3: TGTGCCAGCAGCCAAACAGGGGGGATGGACACTGAAGCTTTCTTT.